A single sample gave rise to the 10 T cell receptor beta chains below, sequenced in a study of identical twins. TCRdb used MiXCR to reprocess the 5' RACE reads, holding one entry per CDR3 protein. Of a few hundred thousand distinct CDR3 sequences listed, over 12% are singletons. These data were likewise used in another study, on yellow fever vaccine responses in identical twins.

The sequenced material came from CD4+ T cells sorted from blood. These receptors came from a woman aged 18-29 years in good health.

The rearrangement links TRBV3-1 to TRBJ1-4; no clear D. Germline V CDR1 and CDR2: LGHDT, YNNKEL (reference sequence). Trimming left V 4 bases short and J 8 bases short, with 17 bases between. This CDR3 region has 15 residues. CDR3 sequence: CASSLLGSSGEKLFF. The CDR3 coding sequence is TGTGCCAGCAGCCTCCTGGGTTCCTCGGGCGAAAAACTGTTTTTT.

This rearrangement joins TRBV9 to TRBJ1-6, with a possible D match to TRBD1 (5 bases). The germline V gene has CDR1 SGDLS and CDR2 YYNGEE. Trimming cost V 0 bases and J 8 bases, with 18 bases left between them. The CDR3 has 17 amino acids. Here the CDR3 reads CASSVEGRGGVDSPLHF. The CDR3 DNA is TGTGCCAGCAGCGTAGAAGGCCGGGGGGGTGTGGATTCACCCCTCCACTTT.

This clonotype was counted only a few times. This chain joins TRBV5-1 and TRBJ2-5; TRBD2 is a possible D gene (6 bases). Germline CDR1 reads SGHRS; CDR2 reads YFSETQ. The CDR3 covers 14 residues. Trimming shortened V by 2 bases and J by 2 bases, and 10 bases separated the two germline ends. The CDR3 nucleotides read TGCGCCAGCAGCTTTTCGGGGGAGCAAGAGACCCAGTACTTC. Translation gives CASSFSGEQETQYF.

J is TRBJ1-5 and V is TRBV28; possible D gene TRBD1, 6 bases. V lost 1 base, J lost 6 bases, and 13 bases lay in between. Germline V gene lookup returns CDR1 MDHEN and CDR2 SYDVKM. The CDR3 loop spans 15 amino acids. The CDR3 sequence is CASSLSRGGAQPQHF. The DNA for the CDR3 is TGTGCCAGCAGTTTATCCAGGGGCGGCGCTCAGCCCCAGCATTTT.

This clonotype was recorded a few times. As DNA, the CDR3 is TGTGCCACCAGTGACAGAAATACCTATGGCTACACCTTC. It encodes CATSDRNTYGYTF. This rearrangement joins TRBV24-1 to TRBJ1-2, with D unclear. Per the germline V gene, CDR1 is KGHDR and CDR2 is SFDVKD. The V end was cut by 4 bases, the J end by 4 bases, with 9 bases between. This CDR3 has 13 amino acids.

The table lists this clonotype with many counts. This rearrangement joins TRBV3-1 to TRBJ2-7, with a weak D call TRBD2 (5 bases). V was trimmed by 2 bases and J by 7 bases, leaving 12 bases between them. Per the germline V gene, CDR1 is LGHDT and CDR2 is YNNKEL (reference sequence). This CDR3 region has 13 residues. The CDR3: CASSQPPGREQYF. DNA for the CDR3: TGTGCCAGCAGCCAACCACCTGGGAGAGAGCAGTACTTC.

The V and J genes are TRBV12-3 or TRBV12-4 and TRBJ1-3; no reliable D call. CDR3 length: 20 residues. Trimming took off 4 bases at V and 0 bases at J, with 25 bases between the two ends. The CDR3 spells CASSSEVVGRSLDSGNTIYF. The CDR3, as DNA: TGTGCCAGCAGTTCCGAGGTTGTGGGTCGATCTCTTGACTCTGGAAACACCATATATTTT.

The V and J genes are TRBV7-9 and TRBJ2-3, with D perhaps being TRBD1 or TRBD2 (5 bases each). V gave up 5 bases and J gave up 5 bases, with 23 bases separating them. There are 17 residues in the CDR3. Germline loops: CDR1 SEHNR, CDR2 FQNEAQ (reference sequence). As DNA, the CDR3 is TGTGCCAGCAGCGTGACCGCCGGGGCTTGGTTGGGAGATACGCAGTATTTT. Amino acid sequence: CASSVTAGAWLGDTQYF. Full variable domain (missing parts from reference TRBV7-9 and TRBJ2-3): DTGVSQNPRHKITKRGQNVTFRCDPISEHNRLYWYRQTLGQGPEFLTYFQNEAQLEKSRLLSDRFSAERPKGSFSTLEIQRTEQGDSAMYLCASSVTAGAWLGDTQYFGPGTRLTVL.

The rearrangement links TRBV5-1 to TRBJ2-3; TRBD1 might be the D (5 bases). CDR1 and CDR2 (germline): SGHRS, YFSETQ. The CDR3 sequence is 15 residues long. V shed 3 bases and J shed 0 bases, with 11 bases lying between them. The CDR3 region is CASSSTVTSTDTQYF. CDR3 sequence (DNA): TGCGCCAGCAGCTCGACAGTTACTAGCACAGATACGCAGTATTTT.

This rearrangement joins TRBV7-9 to TRBJ1-5; D unresolved. Trimming left V 9 bases short and J 6 bases short, with 15 bases between. The CDR3 covers 13 residues. Germline CDR1 reads SEHNR; CDR2 reads FQNEAQ (reference sequence). The CDR3 DNA reads as TGTGCCAGGGGCCCCGGGCTTAGTCAGCCCCAGCATTTT. Amino acid sequence: CARGPGLSQPQHF.